The sequence of this T cell receptor beta chain was determined in a study of cytomegalovirus exposure and HLA in healthy donors. Study-wide results and caveats: The tendency of first-cohort TCR clusters to co-occur in the 90 to 150 validation repertoires was the finding of a later analysis. Reports indicated that the classifier achieved high specificity and sensitivity in diagnosing cytomegalovirus status.

The CDR3 sequence is 14 residues long. V lost 1 base and J 5 bases, leaving 8 bases between the germline ends. Per the germline V gene, CDR1 is MNHEY and CDR2 is SMNVEV (reference sequence). Among the approximately 130 subjects of the validation cohort, separate from the roughly 600-subject first cohort, were the donors. Profiled with immunoSEQ multiplex PCR; TCRdb holds only in-frame clones, not every one. The table records fewer than 250,000 clones, 85% to 90% of them present only once. On this clone itself: Its target is not known.

Sequencing was done on a sample of PBMCs. V and J are TRBV27 and TRBJ2-2, with D possibly matching TRBD1 (5 bases). The clonotype was recovered from a man aged 18 to 29 in good health and CMV-seronegative. CDR3 sequence (DNA): TGTGCCAGCAGTTTATTTAGACAGACCGGGGAGCTGTTTTTT. Translation gives CASSLFRQTGELFF.